The next 4 T cell receptor beta chains were all read from a single sample in a study of CD8 T cells in Susac syndrome. Reverse transcription of about 0.5 to 1 ug RNA was performed with random hexamers. TCRdb reprocessed the immunoSEQ multiplex PCR reads via MiXCR and lists one record per CDR3 protein. The sample carries 80,000 or so distinct CDR3 sequences, 90% to 95% recorded once. Material for sequencing was CD8+ T cells from PBMCs. All receptors come from a human donor in good health.

The gene calls are TRBV7-8 and TRBJ1-3; D gene ambiguous. Trimming left V 6 bases short and J 2 bases short, with 14 bases between. There are 15 residues in the CDR3. Germline values: CDR1 SGHVS, CDR2 FQNEAQ. In DNA, the CDR3 is TGTGCCAGCAGAAGGGAGTCTGTCACTGGAAACACCATATATTTT. Amino acids: CASRRESVTGNTIYF.

CDR3: CASSPSPSAYNEQFF. CDR3 sequence (DNA): TGTGCCAGCAGCCCCTCCCCGTCTGCCTACAATGAGCAGTTCTTC. The chain has TRBV7-9 and TRBJ2-1; D gene ambiguous. Germline CDR1 SEHNR, CDR2 FQNEAQ (reference sequence). V lost 5 bases and J 2 bases, leaving 13 bases between the germline ends. The CDR3 runs 15 residues.

The rearrangement joins TRBV14 to TRBJ2-7; D might be TRBD1 or TRBD2, each matching 5 bases. Germline values: CDR1 SGHDN, CDR2 FVKESK. The CDR3 is made up of 14 amino acids. V was clipped by 3 bases and J by 5 bases, with 14 bases between them. The CDR3 loop is CASSQTRDLNEQYF. CDR3 bases: TGTGCCAGCAGCCAGACCCGGGACCTAAACGAGCAGTACTTC.

The rearrangement joins TRBV4-1 to TRBJ2-3, with D possibly being TRBD1 or TRBD2 (5 bases each). CDR1 MGHRA and CDR2 YSYEKL come from the germline V gene. The CDR3 loop spans 17 amino acids. V was pared by 0 bases and J by 5 bases, with 18 bases between. CDR3 sequence: CASSQDPGTSLGDTQYF. Here the CDR3 DNA reads TGCGCCAGCAGCCAAGACCCCGGGACGTCCCTCGGAGATACGCAGTATTTT.